This TCR beta chain was retrieved from a study of T-cell memory formation after mild COVID-19. Study summary: TCR clustering was largely donor specific. Broader study findings: Whether second-wave clones peaking at day 37 were SARS-CoV-2 specific went unconfirmed.

TCRdb reprocessed the 5' RACE reads with MiXCR, giving one entry per CDR3 protein. Of about 210,000 distinct CDR3 sequences listed, about 11% are singletons. Points on this clonotype: Its antigen remains unidentified.

CDR1 and CDR2 from the germline V gene are WSHSY and SAAADI. With 2 bases removed from V and 5 bases from J, the gap between germline ends came to 15 bases. CDR3 size: 15 residues. The clonotype comes from a man aged 18 to 29 who had mild COVID-19 (a few samples of this study predate the infection). Cell type and time point are not known. This sequence joins TRBV10-2 and TRBJ1-1, with a possible D match to TRBD1 (5 bases). What was sequenced was PBMCs or a T cell subset sorted from them (not recorded which). CDR3 in amino acids: CASSEHRGLGTEAFF. For the CDR3, the DNA is TGCGCCAGCAGTGAGCACCGGGGACTGGGGACTGAAGCTTTCTTT.